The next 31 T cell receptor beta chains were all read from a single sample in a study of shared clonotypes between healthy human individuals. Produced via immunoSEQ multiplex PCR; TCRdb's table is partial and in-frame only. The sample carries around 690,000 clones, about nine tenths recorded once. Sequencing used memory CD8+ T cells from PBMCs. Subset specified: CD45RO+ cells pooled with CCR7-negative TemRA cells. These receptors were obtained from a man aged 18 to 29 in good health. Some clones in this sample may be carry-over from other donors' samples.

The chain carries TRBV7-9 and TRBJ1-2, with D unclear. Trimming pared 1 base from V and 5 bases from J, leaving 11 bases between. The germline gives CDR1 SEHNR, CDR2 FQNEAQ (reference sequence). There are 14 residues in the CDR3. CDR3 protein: CASSLVSAAYGYTF. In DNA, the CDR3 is TGTGCCAGCAGCTTAGTGTCGGCTGCTTATGGCTACACCTTC.

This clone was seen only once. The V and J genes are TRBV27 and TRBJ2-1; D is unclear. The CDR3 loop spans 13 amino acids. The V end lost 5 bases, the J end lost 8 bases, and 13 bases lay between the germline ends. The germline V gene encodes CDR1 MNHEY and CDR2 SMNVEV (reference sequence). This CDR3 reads CASSTAGPHEQFF. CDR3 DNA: TGTGCCAGCAGTACGGCCGGGCCTCATGAGCAGTTCTTC.

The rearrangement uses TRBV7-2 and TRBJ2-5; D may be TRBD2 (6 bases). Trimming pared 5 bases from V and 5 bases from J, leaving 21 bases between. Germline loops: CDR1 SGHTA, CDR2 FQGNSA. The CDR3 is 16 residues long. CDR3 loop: CASSPTSRGSDETQYF. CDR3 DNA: TGTGCCAGCAGCCCGACGTCTCGGGGGAGTGACGAGACCCAGTACTTC.

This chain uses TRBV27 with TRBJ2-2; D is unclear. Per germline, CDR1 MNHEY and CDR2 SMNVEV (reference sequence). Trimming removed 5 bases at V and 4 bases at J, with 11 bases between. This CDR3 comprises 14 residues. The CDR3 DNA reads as TGTGCCAGCAGTCTTGAACAGCCCACCGGGGAGCTGTTTTTT. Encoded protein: CASSLEQPTGELFF.

In nucleotides, the CDR3 is TGTGCCAGCAGTGCCAGGGGGTCATATGGCTACACCTTC. This gives the protein CASSARGSYGYTF. The chain joins TRBV27 to TRBJ1-2; 7 nucleotides align to TRBD1. CDR3 length: 13 residues. Trimming at V came to 5 bases and at J to 5 bases, leaving 5 bases not matched to a gene. Germline V gives CDR1 MNHEY, CDR2 SMNVEV (reference sequence).

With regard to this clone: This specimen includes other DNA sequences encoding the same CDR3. CDR3 bases: TGTGCCAGCAGTTCGACTGGCTACGAGCAGTACTTC. Amino acid sequence: CASSSTGYEQYF. This rearrangement joins TRBV27 to TRBJ2-7, with D unresolved. V was trimmed by 4 bases and J by 3 bases, leaving 7 bases between them. This CDR3 has 12 amino acids. CDR1 MNHEY and CDR2 SMNVEV come from the germline V gene (reference sequence).

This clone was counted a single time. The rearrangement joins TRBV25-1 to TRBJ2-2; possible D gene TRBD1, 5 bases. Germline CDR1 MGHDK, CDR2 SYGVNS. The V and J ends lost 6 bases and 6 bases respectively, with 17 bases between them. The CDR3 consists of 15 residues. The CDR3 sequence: CASRGTEGAPGELFF. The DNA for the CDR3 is TGTGCCAGCAGGGGTACGGAAGGGGCCCCCGGGGAGCTGTTTTTT.

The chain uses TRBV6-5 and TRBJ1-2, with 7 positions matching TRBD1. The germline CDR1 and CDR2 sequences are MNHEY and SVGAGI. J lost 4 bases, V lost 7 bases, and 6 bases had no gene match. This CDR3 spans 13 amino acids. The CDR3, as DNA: TGTGCCAGCAAAATGACAGGGTTCTATGGCTACACCTTC. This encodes CASKMTGFYGYTF.

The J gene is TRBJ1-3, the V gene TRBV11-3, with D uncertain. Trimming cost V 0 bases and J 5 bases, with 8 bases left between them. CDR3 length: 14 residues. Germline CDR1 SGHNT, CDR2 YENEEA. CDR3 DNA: TGTGCCAGCAGCTTAGAGGGGTTGAGAAACACCATATATTTT. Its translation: CASSLEGLRNTIYF. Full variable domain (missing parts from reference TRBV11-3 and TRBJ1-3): EAGVVQSPRYKIIEKKQPVAFWCNPISGHNTLYWYLQNLGQGPELLIRYENEEAVDDSQLPKDRFSAERLKGVDSTLKIQPAELGDSAVYLCASSLEGLRNTIYFGEGSWLTVV.

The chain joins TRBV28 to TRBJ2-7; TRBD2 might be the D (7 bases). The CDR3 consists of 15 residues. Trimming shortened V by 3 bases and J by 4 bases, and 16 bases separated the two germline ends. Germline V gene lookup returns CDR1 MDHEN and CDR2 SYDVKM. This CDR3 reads CASSFRGGLSYEQYF. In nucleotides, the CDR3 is TGTGCCAGCAGTTTTAGGGGGGGTTTATCTTACGAGCAGTACTTC. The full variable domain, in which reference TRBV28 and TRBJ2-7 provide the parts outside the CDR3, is DVKVTQSSRYLVKRTGEKVFLECVQDMDHENMFWYRQDPGLGLRLIYFSYDVKMKEKGDIPEGYSVSREKKERFSLILESASTNQTSMYLCASSFRGGLSYEQYFGPGTRLTVT.

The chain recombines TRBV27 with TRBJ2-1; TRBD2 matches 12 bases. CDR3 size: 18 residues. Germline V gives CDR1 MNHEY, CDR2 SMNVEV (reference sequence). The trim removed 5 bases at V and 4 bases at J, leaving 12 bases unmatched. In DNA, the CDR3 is TGTGCCAGCAGTCCCCCCAGGACTAGCGGGATAAAATACAATGAGCAGTTCTTC. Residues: CASSPPRTSGIKYNEQFF.

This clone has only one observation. The CDR3, as DNA: TGCGCCAGCAGCCCCTGGAGAGGTAAATGGGAAAAACTGTTTTTT. Its protein is CASSPWRGKWEKLFF. This chain joins TRBV4-1 and TRBJ1-4; D remains ambiguous. CDR1 and CDR2 (germline): MGHRA, YSYEKL. This CDR3 contains 15 residues. Trimming pared 4 bases from V and 8 bases from J, leaving 17 bases between.

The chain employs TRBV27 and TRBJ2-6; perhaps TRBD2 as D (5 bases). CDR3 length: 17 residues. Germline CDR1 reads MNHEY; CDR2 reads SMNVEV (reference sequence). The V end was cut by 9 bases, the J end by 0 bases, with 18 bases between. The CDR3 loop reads CARPIIGISSGANVLTF. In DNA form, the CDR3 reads TGTGCCAGGCCAATAATCGGGATAAGCTCTGGGGCCAACGTCCTGACTTTC.

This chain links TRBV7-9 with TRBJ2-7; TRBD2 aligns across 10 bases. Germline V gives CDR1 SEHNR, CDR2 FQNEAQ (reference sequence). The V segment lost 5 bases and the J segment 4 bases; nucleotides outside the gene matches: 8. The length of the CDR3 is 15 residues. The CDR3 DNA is TGTGCCAGCAGCCGCAGCCTAGCGGGAGTTTACGAGCAGTACTTC. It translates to CASSRSLAGVYEQYF.

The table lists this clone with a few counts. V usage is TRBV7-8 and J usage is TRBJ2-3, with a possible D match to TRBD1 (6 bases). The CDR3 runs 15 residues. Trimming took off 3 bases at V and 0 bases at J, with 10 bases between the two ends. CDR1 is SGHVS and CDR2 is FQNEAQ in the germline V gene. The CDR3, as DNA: TGTGCCAGCAGCTTCGGGACAACTAGCACAGATACGCAGTATTTT. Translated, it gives CASSFGTTSTDTQYF. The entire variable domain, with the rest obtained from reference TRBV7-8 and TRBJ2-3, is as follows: GAGVSQSPRYKVAKRGQDVALRCDPISGHVSLFWYQQALGQGPEFLTYFQNEAQLDKSGLPSDRFFAERPEGSVSTLKIQRTQQEDSAVYLCASSFGTTSTDTQYFGPGTRLTVL.

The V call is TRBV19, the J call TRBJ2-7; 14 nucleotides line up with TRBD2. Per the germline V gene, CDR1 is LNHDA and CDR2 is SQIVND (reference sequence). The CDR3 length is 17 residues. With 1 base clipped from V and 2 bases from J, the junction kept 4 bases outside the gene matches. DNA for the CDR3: TGTGCCAGTAGTATAGGATCGGGACTAGCGGGAGCCTACGAGCAGTACTTC. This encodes CASSIGSGLAGAYEQYF.

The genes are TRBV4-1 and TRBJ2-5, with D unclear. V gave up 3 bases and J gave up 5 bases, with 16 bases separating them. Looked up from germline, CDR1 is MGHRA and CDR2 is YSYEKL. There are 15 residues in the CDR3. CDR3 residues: CASSHLSGLEETQYF. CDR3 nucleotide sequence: TGCGCCAGCAGCCACCTCTCCGGGTTGGAGGAGACCCAGTACTTC.

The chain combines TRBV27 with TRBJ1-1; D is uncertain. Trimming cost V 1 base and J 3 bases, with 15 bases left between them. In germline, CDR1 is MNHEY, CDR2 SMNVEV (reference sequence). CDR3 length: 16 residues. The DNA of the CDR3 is TGTGCCAGCAGTTTATTCCCACCGAATAAGGACACTGAAGCTTTCTTT. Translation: CASSLFPPNKDTEAFF.

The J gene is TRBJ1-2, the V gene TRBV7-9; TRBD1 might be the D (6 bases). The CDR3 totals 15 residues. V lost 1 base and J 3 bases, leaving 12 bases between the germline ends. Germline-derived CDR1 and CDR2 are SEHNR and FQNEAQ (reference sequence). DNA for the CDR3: TGTGCCAGCAGCTTAGTGAACAGGGCCCACTATGGCTACACCTTC. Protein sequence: CASSLVNRAHYGYTF.

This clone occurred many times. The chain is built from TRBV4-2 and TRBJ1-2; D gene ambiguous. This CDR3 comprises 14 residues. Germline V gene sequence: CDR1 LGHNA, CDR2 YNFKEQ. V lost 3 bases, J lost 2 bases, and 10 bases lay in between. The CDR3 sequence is CASSQNDGNYGYTF. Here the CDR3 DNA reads TGTGCCAGCAGCCAGAACGACGGCAACTATGGCTACACCTTC.

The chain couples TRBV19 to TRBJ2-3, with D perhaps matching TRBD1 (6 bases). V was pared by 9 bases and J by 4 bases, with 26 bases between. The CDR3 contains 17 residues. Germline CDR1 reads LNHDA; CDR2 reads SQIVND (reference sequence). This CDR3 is CASPPNPGQLYSDTQYF. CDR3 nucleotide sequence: TGTGCCAGCCCCCCCAATCCGGGACAATTGTATTCAGATACGCAGTATTTT.

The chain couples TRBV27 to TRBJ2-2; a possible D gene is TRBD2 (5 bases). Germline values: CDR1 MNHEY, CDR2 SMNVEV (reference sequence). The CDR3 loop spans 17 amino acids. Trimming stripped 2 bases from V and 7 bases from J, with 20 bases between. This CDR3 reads CASSLRWAGRGNGELFF. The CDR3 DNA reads TGTGCCAGCAGTTTAAGGTGGGCAGGCCGGGGAAACGGGGAGCTGTTTTTT.

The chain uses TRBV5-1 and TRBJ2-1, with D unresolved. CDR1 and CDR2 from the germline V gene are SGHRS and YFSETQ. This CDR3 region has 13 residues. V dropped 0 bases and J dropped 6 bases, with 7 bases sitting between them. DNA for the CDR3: TGCGCCAGCAGCTTGGGCCGGACCAATGAGCAGTTCTTC. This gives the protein CASSLGRTNEQFF.

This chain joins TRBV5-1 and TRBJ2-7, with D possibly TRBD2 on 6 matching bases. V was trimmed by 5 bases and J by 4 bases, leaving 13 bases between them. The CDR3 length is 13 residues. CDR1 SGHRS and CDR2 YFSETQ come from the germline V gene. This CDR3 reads CASRLAAQYEQYF. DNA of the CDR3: TGCGCCAGCAGATTAGCGGCACAATACGAGCAGTACTTC.

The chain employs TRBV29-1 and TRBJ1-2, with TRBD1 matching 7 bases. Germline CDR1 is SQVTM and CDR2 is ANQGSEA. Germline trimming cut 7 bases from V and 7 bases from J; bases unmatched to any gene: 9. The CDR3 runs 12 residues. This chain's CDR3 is CSAPTGSGGYTF. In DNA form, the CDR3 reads TGCAGCGCCCCGACAGGGTCGGGTGGCTACACCTTC.

CDR3 DNA sequence: TGCAGCGTTCTAAGAGGGAATAGCTACAATGAGCAGTTCTTC. This sequence encodes CSVLRGNSYNEQFF. J is TRBJ2-1 and V is TRBV29-1; a possible D gene is TRBD2 (5 bases). CDR3 length: 14 amino acids. Germline V gene data show CDR1 as SQVTM and CDR2 as ANQGSEA. The V gene lost 5 bases and the J gene lost 3 bases, with 14 bases spanning the gap.

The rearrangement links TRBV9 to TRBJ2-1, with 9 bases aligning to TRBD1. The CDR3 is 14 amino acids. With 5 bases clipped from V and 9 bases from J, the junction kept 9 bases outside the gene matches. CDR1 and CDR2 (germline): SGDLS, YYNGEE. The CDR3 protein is CASSPRDREVEQFF. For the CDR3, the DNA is TGTGCCAGCAGTCCCCGGGACAGGGAGGTTGAGCAGTTCTTC.

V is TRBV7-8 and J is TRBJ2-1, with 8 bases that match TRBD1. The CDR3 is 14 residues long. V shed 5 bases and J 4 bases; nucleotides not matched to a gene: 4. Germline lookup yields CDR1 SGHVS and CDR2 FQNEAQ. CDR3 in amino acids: CASSPDRGYNEQFF. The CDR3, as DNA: TGTGCCAGCAGCCCAGACAGGGGTTACAATGAGCAGTTCTTC.

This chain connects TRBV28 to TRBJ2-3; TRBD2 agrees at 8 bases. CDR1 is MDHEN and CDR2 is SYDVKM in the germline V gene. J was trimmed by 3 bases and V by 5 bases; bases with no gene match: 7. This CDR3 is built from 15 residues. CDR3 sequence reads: CASSLLAEGTDTQYF. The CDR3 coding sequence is TGTGCCAGCAGTCTACTAGCGGAAGGTACAGATACGCAGTATTTT. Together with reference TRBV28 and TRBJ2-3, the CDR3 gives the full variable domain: DVKVTQSSRYLVKRTGEKVFLECVQDMDHENMFWYRQDPGLGLRLIYFSYDVKMKEKGDIPEGYSVSREKKERFSLILESASTNQTSMYLCASSLLAEGTDTQYFGPGTRLTVL.

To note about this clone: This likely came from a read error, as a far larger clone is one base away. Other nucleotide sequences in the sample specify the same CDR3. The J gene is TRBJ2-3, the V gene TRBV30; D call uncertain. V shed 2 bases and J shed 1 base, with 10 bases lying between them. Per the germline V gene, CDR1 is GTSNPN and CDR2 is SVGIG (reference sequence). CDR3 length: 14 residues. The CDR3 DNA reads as TGTGCCTGGAGTACATCCGGAGGCACAGATACGCAGTATTTT. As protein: CAWSTSGGTDTQYF.

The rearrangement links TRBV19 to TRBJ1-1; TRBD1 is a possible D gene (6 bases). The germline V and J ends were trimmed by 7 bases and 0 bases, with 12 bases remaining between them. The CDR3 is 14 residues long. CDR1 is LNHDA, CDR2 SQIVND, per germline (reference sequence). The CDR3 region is CASTPTGVNTEAFF. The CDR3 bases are TGTGCCAGTACCCCGACAGGAGTGAACACTGAAGCTTTCTTT.